This T cell receptor beta chain was recorded in a study of T cells after yellow fever vaccination. Each CDR3 protein gets one entry after TCRdb re-called the 5' RACE reads with MiXCR. The data show fewer than 100,000 distinct CDR3 sequences, under 9% seen once. Only a few counts were recorded for this clonotype. CDR3 size: 15 residues. The V end lost 1 base, the J end lost 6 bases, and 13 bases lay between the germline ends. Per the germline V gene, CDR1 is SEHNR and CDR2 is FQNEAQ (reference sequence). Study-wide results and caveats: Bulk-population clonotypes that are abundant could appear as contaminants in FACS-sorted repertoires. Post-booster repertoires contained most primary-vaccination clones again (96% CD4, approximately 88% CD8).

The chain has TRBV7-9 and TRBJ2-1, with a weak D call TRBD2 (6 bases). This receptor was identified in a man younger than 30 who received the YFV17D yellow fever vaccine. Sequenced here: CD8+ T cells not binding an NS4B(214-222) dextramer, sorted from PBMCs, sampled roughly 14 days after the first yellow fever vaccination. In DNA form, the CDR3 reads TGTGCCAGCAGCTTAGGGGTGGGACTGTCCAATGAGCAGTTCTTC. This sequence encodes CASSLGVGLSNEQFF.